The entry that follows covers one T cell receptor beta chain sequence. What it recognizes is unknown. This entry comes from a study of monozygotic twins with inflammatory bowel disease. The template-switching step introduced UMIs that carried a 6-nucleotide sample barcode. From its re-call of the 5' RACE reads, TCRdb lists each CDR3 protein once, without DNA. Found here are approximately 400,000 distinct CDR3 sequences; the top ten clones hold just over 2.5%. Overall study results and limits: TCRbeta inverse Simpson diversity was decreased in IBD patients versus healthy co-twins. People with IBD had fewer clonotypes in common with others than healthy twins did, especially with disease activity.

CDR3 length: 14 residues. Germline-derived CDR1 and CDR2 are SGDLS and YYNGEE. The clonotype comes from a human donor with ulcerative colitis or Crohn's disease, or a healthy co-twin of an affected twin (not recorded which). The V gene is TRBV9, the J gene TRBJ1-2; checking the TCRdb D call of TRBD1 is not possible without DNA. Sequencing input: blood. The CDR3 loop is CASSDTTGIYGCTF.